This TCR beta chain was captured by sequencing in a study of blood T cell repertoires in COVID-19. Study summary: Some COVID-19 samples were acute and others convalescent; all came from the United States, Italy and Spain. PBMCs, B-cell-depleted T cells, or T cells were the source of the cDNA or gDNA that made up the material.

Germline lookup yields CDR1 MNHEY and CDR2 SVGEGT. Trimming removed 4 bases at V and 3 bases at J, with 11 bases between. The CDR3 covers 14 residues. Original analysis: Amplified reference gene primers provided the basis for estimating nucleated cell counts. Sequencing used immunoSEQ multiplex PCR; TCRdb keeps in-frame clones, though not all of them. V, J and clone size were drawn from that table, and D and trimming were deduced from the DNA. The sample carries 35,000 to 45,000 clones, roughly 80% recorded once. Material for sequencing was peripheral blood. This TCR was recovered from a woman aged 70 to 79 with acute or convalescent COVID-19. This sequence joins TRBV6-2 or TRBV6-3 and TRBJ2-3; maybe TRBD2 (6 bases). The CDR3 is CASSWGGGTDTQYF. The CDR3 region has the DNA TGTGCCAGCAGTTGGGGAGGCGGGACAGATACGCAGTATTTT.